The rows below give T cell receptor beta chains drawn from one sample of a study of T cell repertoires and leukemia-associated antigens. Antigens of these TCRs are unknown. Using its own MiXCR run on the 5' RACE reads, TCRdb lists one record per CDR3 protein. The repertoire holds roughly 12,000 distinct CDR3 sequences, with roughly two fifths as singletons. Sequencing was carried out using CD3+ T cells sorted from blood and cultured. These receptors were collected from a female donor in good health. Both conserved end residues are part of each CDR3. A D gene is named only where the DNA matches it firmly. The size field is filled for only some rows; it gives once, few, many or a size class.

j_call: TRBJ2-3
d_call: TRBD1
v_call: TRBV7-2
clone_size: .
cdr3_aa: CASGRTGFADTQYF
cdr3_nt: TGTGCCAGCGGCAGGACAGGGTTCGCAGATACGCAGTATTTT

j_call: TRBJ2-1
d_call: TRBD2
v_call: TRBV5-1
clone_size: .
cdr3_aa: CASSGSGRPGNEQFF
cdr3_nt: TGCGCCAGCAGCGGTAGCGGGAGGCCGGGAAATGAGCAGTTCTTC

j_call: TRBJ2-7
d_call: .
v_call: TRBV5-1
clone_size: .
cdr3_aa: CASSSPTARTYEQYF
cdr3_nt: TGCGCCAGCAGCTCTCCGACAGCCCGGACCTACGAGCAGTACTTC

j_call: TRBJ2-3
d_call: TRBD1
v_call: TRBV28
clone_size: .
cdr3_aa: CASSFPLRQGATDTQYF
cdr3_nt: TGTGCCAGCAGTTTCCCCCTGCGGCAGGGGGCCACAGATACGCAGTATTTT

j_call: TRBJ1-5
d_call: .
v_call: TRBV7-2
clone_size: many
cdr3_aa: CASEGPQHF
cdr3_nt: TGTGCCTCCGAGGGGCCCCAGCATTTT

j_call: TRBJ2-1
d_call: TRBD2
v_call: TRBV24-1
clone_size: many
cdr3_aa: CATSDLPAGAEHNEQFF
cdr3_nt: TGTGCCACCAGTGATTTGCCGGCGGGAGCTGAGCACAATGAGCAGTTCTTC

j_call: TRBJ2-7
d_call: .
v_call: TRBV5-4
clone_size: few
cdr3_aa: CASSPGAIYEQYF
cdr3_nt: TGTGCCAGCAGCCCTGGGGCAATCTACGAGCAGTACTTC

j_call: TRBJ2-3
d_call: .
v_call: TRBV11-2
clone_size: .
cdr3_aa: CASTDTQYF
cdr3_nt: TGTGCCAGCACAGATACGCAGTATTTT

j_call: TRBJ2-7
d_call: TRBD2
v_call: TRBV20-1
clone_size: .
cdr3_aa: CSADDYPSGSSYEQHF
cdr3_nt: TGCAGTGCTGACGACTATCCTAGCGGGAGCTCCTACGAGCAGCACTTC

j_call: TRBJ1-1
d_call: .
v_call: TRBV6-5
clone_size: medium-sized
cdr3_aa: CASMQTEMNTEAFF
cdr3_nt: TGTGCCAGCATGCAGACAGAAATGAACACTGAAGCTTTCTTT

j_call: TRBJ2-3
d_call: .
v_call: TRBV2
clone_size: .
cdr3_aa: CASSLTGVGTDTQYF
cdr3_nt: TGTGCCAGCAGCTTGACGGGAGTCGGCACAGATACGCAGTATTTT

j_call: TRBJ1-1
d_call: .
v_call: TRBV20-1
clone_size: .
cdr3_aa: CSARGLMEMGGPGTEAFF
cdr3_nt: TGCAGTGCTAGAGGTCTCATGGAAATGGGGGGGCCAGGCACTGAAGCTTTCTTT

j_call: TRBJ2-7
d_call: .
v_call: TRBV4-2
clone_size: .
cdr3_aa: CTSSQDGPGTPSVWYF
cdr3_nt: TGTACCAGCAGCCAAGATGGGCCCGGGACTCCATCGGTTTGGTACTTC

j_call: TRBJ2-7
d_call: .
v_call: TRBV29-1
clone_size: .
cdr3_aa: CSVGQWDLFYEQYF
cdr3_nt: TGCAGCGTTGGACAGTGGGACCTCTTCTACGAGCAGTACTTC

j_call: TRBJ2-5
d_call: TRBD1
v_call: TRBV11-2
clone_size: .
cdr3_aa: CASSSSGTGPAQYF
cdr3_nt: TGTGCCAGCAGCTCCTCCGGGACAGGGCCGGCCCAGTACTTC

j_call: TRBJ2-4
d_call: TRBD2
v_call: TRBV6-1
clone_size: .
cdr3_aa: CASSEGDSGTDRF
cdr3_nt: TGTGCCAGCAGTGAAGGGGATAGCGGGACCGACCGCTTC

j_call: TRBJ1-6
d_call: .
v_call: TRBV20-1
clone_size: few
cdr3_aa: CSDGVSPLHF
cdr3_nt: TGCAGTGATGGGGTTTCACCCCTCCACTTT

j_call: TRBJ2-3
d_call: .
v_call: TRBV5-1
clone_size: many
cdr3_aa: CASSLFSPPGAADTQYF
cdr3_nt: TGCGCCAGCAGCTTGTTTTCCCCCCCCGGGGCCGCAGATACGCAGTATTTT

j_call: TRBJ1-2
d_call: .
v_call: TRBV20-1
clone_size: once
cdr3_aa: CSRRGVGIYGYTF
cdr3_nt: TGCAGTCGAAGGGGGGTTGGGATCTATGGCTACACCTTC

j_call: TRBJ2-7
d_call: .
v_call: TRBV13
clone_size: .
cdr3_aa: CASSFRTKYEQYF
cdr3_nt: TGTGCCAGCAGCTTCAGGACTAAATACGAGCAGTACTTC

j_call: TRBJ2-3
d_call: .
v_call: TRBV6-4
clone_size: many
cdr3_aa: CASSRGLSTDTQYF
cdr3_nt: TGTGCCAGCAGTCGGGGCCTCAGCACAGATACGCAGTATTTT

j_call: TRBJ2-1
d_call: TRBD1
v_call: TRBV20-1
clone_size: few
cdr3_aa: CSARASSFRQGGFNEQFF
cdr3_nt: TGCAGTGCTAGAGCCAGCTCCTTTCGACAGGGGGGTTTCAATGAGCAGTTCTTC

j_call: TRBJ2-5
d_call: TRBD2
v_call: TRBV20-1
clone_size: .
cdr3_aa: CSPRGASGRVETQYF
cdr3_nt: TGCAGTCCCCGGGGGGCTAGCGGGAGAGTAGAGACCCAGTACTTC

j_call: TRBJ2-1
d_call: .
v_call: TRBV29-1
clone_size: once
cdr3_aa: CSGGPRIDTNEQFF
cdr3_nt: TGCAGCGGCGGCCCTCGAATCGACACCAATGAGCAGTTCTTC

j_call: TRBJ2-1
d_call: TRBD2
v_call: TRBV18
clone_size: many
cdr3_aa: CASSDPKREGSYNEQFF
cdr3_nt: TGTGCCAGCTCTGACCCCAAGCGGGAGGGGTCCTACAATGAGCAGTTCTTC

j_call: TRBJ2-1
d_call: TRBD1
v_call: TRBV7-9
clone_size: .
cdr3_aa: CASSLDRGYNEQFF
cdr3_nt: TGTGCCAGCAGCTTAGACAGGGGATACAATGAGCAGTTCTTC

j_call: TRBJ2-7
d_call: .
v_call: TRBV20-1
clone_size: .
cdr3_aa: CSARESGDRGEQYF
cdr3_nt: TGCAGTGCTAGAGAATCGGGGGATCGGGGCGAGCAGTACTTC

j_call: TRBJ2-6
d_call: .
v_call: TRBV20-1
clone_size: few
cdr3_aa: CSARDNRLGRLTGANVLTF
cdr3_nt: TGCAGTGCTAGAGATAATCGTCTGGGGCGCTTGACTGGGGCCAACGTCCTGACTTTC

j_call: TRBJ2-7
d_call: .
v_call: TRBV6-5
clone_size: few
cdr3_aa: CAPPCSYEQYF
cdr3_nt: TGTGCACCTCCGTGCTCCTACGAGCAGTACTTC

j_call: TRBJ2-3
d_call: .
v_call: TRBV4-1
clone_size: .
cdr3_aa: CASSQEYRTDTQYF
cdr3_nt: TGCGCCAGCAGCCAAGAATACAGAACAGATACGCAGTATTTT

j_call: TRBJ2-1
d_call: .
v_call: TRBV5-5
clone_size: .
cdr3_aa: CASSGSGIGYDEQFF
cdr3_nt: TGTGCCAGCAGCGGGTCCGGGATCGGTTATGATGAGCAGTTCTTC

j_call: TRBJ1-1
d_call: TRBD1
v_call: TRBV20-1
clone_size: once
cdr3_aa: CSAFRTGQNTEAFF
cdr3_nt: TGCAGTGCCTTTAGGACAGGGCAAAACACTGAAGCTTTCTTT